The 13 T cell receptor beta chains below all came from one sample that was sequenced in a study of T cells in Graves' hyperthyroidism and ophthalmopathy. RNA transcripts served as the template for amplifying TCR beta CDR3 regions. HTBI primers drove first-round RT-PCR of the TCR CDR3. TCRdb fed the multiplex PCR reads into MiXCR, producing one record per CDR3 protein. The repertoire holds 250,000 to 300,000 distinct CDR3 sequences, with about an eighth as singletons. Source material: blood. These receptors all stem from a woman between 40 and 55 years old with Graves' hyperthyroidism.

Many counts were recorded for this clonotype. V usage is TRBV20-1 and J usage is TRBJ1-2; no firm D call. The CDR3 has 12 amino acids. Looked up from germline, CDR1 is DFQATT and CDR2 is SNEGSKA (reference sequence). V dropped 3 bases and J dropped 2 bases, with 7 bases sitting between them. The CDR3 bases are TGCAGTGCTAGCCCCGGAAACTATGGCTACACCTTC. It yields the protein CSASPGNYGYTF.

This chain joins TRBV11-2 and TRBJ2-7, with 7 bases that match TRBD1. From germline, CDR1 is SGHAT and CDR2 FQNNGV. With 4 bases clipped from V and 5 bases from J, the junction kept 11 bases outside the gene matches. CDR3 length equals 15 residues. CDR3 sequence: CASSSWDSGSHEQYF. DNA for the CDR3: TGTGCCAGCAGCTCTTGGGACAGTGGTTCCCACGAGCAGTACTTC.

The chain recombines TRBV19 with TRBJ2-4; TRBD1 matches 9 bases. The germline gives CDR1 LNHDA, CDR2 SQIVND (reference sequence). After removal of 5 bases from V and 4 bases from J, the junction contained 6 bases not matched to a gene. This CDR3 has 15 residues. The CDR3 spells CASSQDRGPKNIQYF. CDR3 DNA sequence: TGTGCCAGTAGTCAGGACAGGGGCCCTAAAAACATTCAGTACTTC.

A note on this clonotype: A much larger clone differs from this one at a single base, so this may be a read error. This sequence joins TRBV20-1 and TRBJ1-1, with a possible D match to TRBD1 (5 bases). Germline loops: CDR1 DFQATT, CDR2 SNEGSKA (reference sequence). This CDR3 is 11 amino acids long. Here the CDR3 DNA reads TGCAGGCCAGGGATGAACGCTGAAGCTTTCTTT. It translates to CRPGMNAEAFF.

Points on this clonotype: A much larger clone lies a single base off, so this may be a read error. The chain recombines TRBV3-1 with TRBJ2-7; weak D call: TRBD1 (6 bases). CDR1 and CDR2 from the germline V gene are LGHDT and YNNKEL (reference sequence). The CDR3 runs to 15 residues. CDR3 loop: CVSSPTGSRGIEQYF. The CDR3 nucleotides are TGTGTCAGCAGTCCTACAGGGAGTAGGGGAATCGAGCAGTACTTC.

This clonotype occurred many times. The chain couples TRBV30 to TRBJ1-2; possible D gene TRBD1, 6 bases. The ends were cut back, 2 bases at V and 8 bases at J, with 18 bases in the middle. Germline CDR1 reads GTSNPN; CDR2 reads SVGIG (reference sequence). This CDR3 region has 14 residues. CDR3 in amino acids: CAWSRGKGSEGYTF. In DNA form, the CDR3 reads TGTGCCTGGAGTAGGGGGAAGGGATCTGAAGGCTACACCTTC.

Only a few counts were recorded for this clonotype. V is TRBV4-1 and J is TRBJ2-7; TRBD1 matches at 8 bases. The CDR3 contains 15 residues. The V gene end was trimmed by 4 bases and the J gene end by 3 bases; junction bases not matched to a gene: 8. Per germline, CDR1 MGHRA and CDR2 YSYEKL. Here the CDR3 DNA reads TGCGCCAGCAGCCCGAACCCCGACAGGGGCTACGAGCAGTACTTC. It encodes CASSPNPDRGYEQYF.

At least ten counts were recorded for this clonotype. The rearrangement links TRBV6-1 to TRBJ1-1, with D hard to call. Per germline, CDR1 MNHNS and CDR2 SASEGT. The CDR3 is 14 amino acids. Trimming removed 0 bases from V and 6 bases from J, with 11 bases in between. CDR3 sequence: CASSEASGGPEAFF. CDR3 DNA sequence: TGTGCCAGCAGTGAAGCAAGCGGAGGCCCTGAAGCTTTCTTT.

This clonotype was observed a handful of times. V gene TRBV7-8 combines with J gene TRBJ1-4; no reliable D call. Trimming shortened V by 5 bases and J by 8 bases, and 18 bases separated the two germline ends. Germline V lookup: CDR1 SGHVS, CDR2 FQNEAQ. The CDR3 extends over 15 amino acids. As DNA, the CDR3 is TGTGCCAGCAGCCCCCGTGCTCGGCCCCCGGAAAAACTGTTTTTT. Protein product: CASSPRARPPEKLFF.

This clonotype was counted at least ten times. The chain joins TRBV19 to TRBJ1-5; the D is unclear. CDR3 size: 16 residues. From germline, CDR1 is LNHDA and CDR2 SQIVND (reference sequence). Trimming removed 3 bases at V and 3 bases at J, with 15 bases between. The CDR3, as DNA: TGTGCCAGTAGTATCGTGGGCAGCCGGAACAATCAGCCCCAGCATTTT. Amino acid sequence: CASSIVGSRNNQPQHF.

This clonotype occurred many times. The rearrangement joins TRBV7-9 to TRBJ1-1, with 8 bases fitting TRBD1. The trim removed 4 bases at V and 7 bases at J, leaving 14 bases unmatched. The germline V gene encodes CDR1 SEHNR and CDR2 FQNEAQ (reference sequence). This CDR3 spans 16 amino acids. The CDR3 reads CASSSLAGTGGLEAFF. The DNA for the CDR3 is TGTGCCAGCAGCTCGCTCGCCGGGACAGGCGGCCTTGAAGCTTTCTTT.

A remark on this clonotype: This may be a read error: a much more frequent sequence differs by one nucleotide. This chain joins TRBV2 and TRBJ1-5; 8 nucleotides align to TRBD1. Germline V gene data show CDR1 as SNHLY and CDR2 as FYNNEI. CDR3 size: 14 residues. DNA for the CDR3: TGTGCCAGCAGTGTGCACAGGGGGAATCAGCCCCGGCATTTT. This gives the protein CASSVHRGNQPRHF.

This clonotype showed up many times. The V gene is TRBV11-2, the J gene TRBJ2-7, with D unresolved. This CDR3 comprises 13 residues. V was pared by 2 bases and J by 7 bases, with 12 bases between. Germline CDR1 is SGHAT and CDR2 is FQNNGV. CDR3: CASSLILGLEQYF. CDR3 coding DNA: TGTGCCAGCAGCTTAATTCTGGGCCTGGAGCAGTACTTC.